These 13 T cell receptor beta chains came from one sample sequenced in a study of neoadjuvant anti-PD-1 for oral cavity cancer (dated by TCRdb to about 2021). Library preparation was by the immunoSEQ multiplex PCR assay. The clones in this table, taken by TCRdb from immuneACCESS, are in-frame only. Not every clone is retained; where verified, under half of the shortfall comes from an unresolved V gene, and the cause of the rest is unknown. Recorded for this sample are 14,000 or so clones; about 73% of them occurred a single time. The top ten clonotypes cover about 2.6% of the sample. The time point tag for this specimen amounts to: after neoadjuvant nivolumab, at surgical resection. The sample consisted of PBMCs, taken after nivolumab (anti-PD-1) treatment. The source is a person between 40 and 79 years old with oral cavity squamous cell carcinoma.

The gene calls are TRBV4-1 and TRBJ2-4; unclear D gene. V was trimmed by 0 bases and J by 4 bases, leaving 7 bases between them. The CDR3 loop spans 14 amino acids. Looked up from germline, CDR1 is MGHRA and CDR2 is YSYEKL. The CDR3 nucleotides read TGCGCCAGCAGCCAAGAGGGCAGGAAAAACATTCAGTACTTC. Residues: CASSQEGRKNIQYF.

V is TRBV7-9 and J is TRBJ2-3, with TRBD2 matching over 10 bases. CDR1 is SEHNR and CDR2 is FQNEAQ in the germline V gene (reference sequence). This CDR3 region has 17 residues. The J segment lost 5 bases and the V segment lost 5 bases, leaving 13 bases of the junction unmatched. The CDR3 nucleotides read TGTGCCAGCAGCCGTTCTCGGGCTAGCGGGAGACAAGATACGCAGTATTTT. Amino acid sequence: CASSRSRASGRQDTQYF.

CDR3: CASRGGWSSGANVLTF. CDR3 sequence (DNA): TGTGCCAGCAGGGGGGGATGGTCCTCTGGGGCCAACGTCCTGACTTTC. The chain uses TRBV27 and TRBJ2-6; tentatively, D is TRBD2 (6 bases). Germline V gives CDR1 MNHEY, CDR2 SMNVEV (reference sequence). This CDR3 comprises 16 residues. V lost 6 bases and J 0 bases, leaving 12 bases between the germline ends.

V gene TRBV27 combines with J gene TRBJ2-1; 10 bases align to TRBD2. This CDR3 contains 14 residues. Losses at the gene ends were 6 bases for V and 8 bases for J; bases not matched to a gene: 7. Germline values: CDR1 MNHEY, CDR2 SMNVEV (reference sequence). CDR3 nucleotide sequence: TGTGCCAGCAGCCTAGCGGGAGTAGGTCATGAGCAGTTCTTC. The encoded protein is CASSLAGVGHEQFF.

J is TRBJ2-1 and V is TRBV7-9; 7 bases align to TRBD2. V dropped 6 bases and J dropped 7; count of bases not matched to a gene: 3. CDR1 and CDR2 (germline): SEHNR, FQNEAQ (reference sequence). The CDR3 extends over 12 amino acids. CDR3 DNA sequence: TGTGCCAGCAGTTATAGCGGGAATGAGCAGTTCTTC. Its protein product is CASSYSGNEQFF.

The CDR3 DNA sequence: TGTGCCAGCAGGCGGACTAGCGGGACTGCTTATTACACAGATACGCAGTATTTT. This gives the protein CASRRTSGTAYYTDTQYF. The chain carries TRBV2 and TRBJ2-3; 12 positions match TRBD2. The CDR3 spans 18 residues. Germline assignment: CDR1 SNHLY and CDR2 FYNNEI. With 6 bases clipped from V and 2 bases from J, the junction kept 12 bases outside the gene matches.

The genes are TRBV28 and TRBJ1-1, with D unresolved. The CDR3 covers 13 residues. Germline CDR1 MDHEN, CDR2 SYDVKM. V dropped 2 bases and J dropped 1 base, with 5 bases sitting between them. The CDR3 DNA follows: TGTGCCAGCAGTTTAAAACCGAACACTGAAGCTTTCTTT. As protein: CASSLKPNTEAFF.

This clone was detected only a few times. This sequence joins TRBV4-1 and TRBJ1-5; 9 bases align to TRBD1. This CDR3 is 17 amino acids long. The V segment lost 2 bases and the J segment 0 bases; nucleotides outside the gene matches: 5. Germline lookup yields CDR1 MGHRA and CDR2 YSYEKL. The CDR3 loop reads CASSQYRDRVSNQPQHF. The CDR3 region has the DNA TGCGCCAGCAGCCAATACCGGGACAGGGTTAGCAATCAGCCCCAGCATTTT.

The chain joins TRBV2 to TRBJ1-3; tentatively, D is TRBD1 (5 bases). This CDR3 spans 14 amino acids. Per germline, CDR1 SNHLY and CDR2 FYNNEI. V lost 7 bases and J 7 bases, leaving 17 bases between the germline ends. CDR3 bases: TGTGCCAGCAATCCCTCAGTGGGGGGGAACACCATATATTTT. This encodes CASNPSVGGNTIYF.

CDR3 in DNA: TGTGCCAGCAGCTTGGTACACGCCCAAGAGACCCAGTACTTC. This sequence encodes CASSLVHAQETQYF. The chain uses TRBV5-4 and TRBJ2-5; D ambiguous. The germline CDR1 and CDR2 sequences are SGHNT and YYREEE (reference sequence). This CDR3 region has 14 residues. The V gene lost 0 bases and the J gene lost 1 base, with 7 bases spanning the gap. Together with reference TRBV5-4 and TRBJ2-5, the CDR3 gives the full variable domain: ETGVTQSPTHLIKTRGQQVTLRCSSQSGHNTVSWYQQALGQGPQFIFQYYREEENGRGNFPPRFSGLQFPNYSSELNVNALELDDSALYLCASSLVHAQETQYFGPGTRLLVL.

This clone was seen only a few times. This sequence joins TRBV11-2 and TRBJ1-1; D might be TRBD1 (5 bases). Looked up from germline, CDR1 is SGHAT and CDR2 is FQNNGV. V was trimmed by 2 bases and J by 1 base, leaving 11 bases between them. This CDR3 spans 15 amino acids. In DNA form, the CDR3 reads TGTGCCAGCAGCTTATGGGACGGAAGGAACACTGAAGCTTTCTTT. It codes for CASSLWDGRNTEAFF.

The chain recombines TRBV11-2 with TRBJ2-5; D is possibly TRBD2 (6 bases). Between the trimmed V and J ends, which lost 1 base and 1 base, there was a span of 10 bases. The CDR3 spans 15 residues. Germline lookup yields CDR1 SGHAT and CDR2 FQNNGV. In nucleotides, the CDR3 is TGTGCCAGCAGCTTAGCTGACGGGAGCCAAGAGACCCAGTACTTC. The encoded protein is CASSLADGSQETQYF.

V is TRBV9 and J is TRBJ2-1; TRBD1 agrees at 7 bases. Trimming at V came to 4 bases and at J to 5 bases, leaving 9 bases not matched to a gene. Germline V gene sequence: CDR1 SGDLS, CDR2 YYNGEE. The CDR3 runs to 15 residues. The DNA of the CDR3 is TGTGCCAGCAGCAGCCGGGACAGACCTGACAATGAGCAGTTCTTC. Its protein is CASSSRDRPDNEQFF.